These 5 T cell receptor beta chains share one sample of origin, sequenced in a study of T-cell reconstitution after alpha-beta-depleted transplantation in children. TCRbeta library construction was performed incorporating unique molecular identifiers. TCRdb reprocessed the PCR reads via MiXCR and lists one record per CDR3 protein. The sample holds 670,000 or so distinct CDR3 sequences; under 15% are singletons and the top ten take roughly 0.77%. The sample was PBMCs, taken before TCRalphabeta/CD19-depleted stem cell transplant. These TCRs come from a girl aged 2-10 years with congenital amegakaryocytic thrombocytopenia, due to receive a stem cell transplant.

The V and J genes are TRBV30 and TRBJ2-7; D ambiguous. V lost 7 bases and J lost 0, with 16 bases in between. Looked up from germline, CDR1 is GTSNPN and CDR2 is SVGIG (reference sequence). The CDR3 contains 14 residues. The CDR3 DNA is TGTGCCTTCCTCGCCAATACAGCCTCCTACGAGCAGTACTTC. Its protein product is CAFLANTASYEQYF.

This clonotype came up many times. The chain joins TRBV20-1 to TRBJ2-7; 7 nucleotides line up with TRBD1. The V gene end was trimmed by 5 bases and the J gene end by 4 bases; junction bases not matched to a gene: 5. In germline, CDR1 is DFQATT, CDR2 SNEGSKA (reference sequence). The CDR3 spans 12 residues. CDR3 coding DNA: TGCAGTGCTGGCCGGGACAGTTACGAGCAGTACTTC. Protein sequence: CSAGRDSYEQYF.

A word on this clonotype: One end of the junction fails to match germline, which may point to a read error. J is TRBJ2-5 and V is TRBV29-1; D not resolved. This CDR3 has 10 amino acids. The germline V gene has CDR1 SQVTM and CDR2 ANQGSEA. CDR3 amino acids: CSARVETQSF. The CDR3 region has the DNA TGCAGCGCGCGAGTAGAGACCCAGTCCTTC.

Ten or more counts support this clonotype. V gene TRBV28 combines with J gene TRBJ2-7; 8 bases align to TRBD1. The length of the CDR3 is 14 residues. Losses at the gene ends were 4 bases for V and 5 bases for J; bases not matched to a gene: 7. Germline lookup yields CDR1 MDHEN and CDR2 SYDVKM. CDR3 sequence (DNA): TGTGCCAGCAGTTCCCCTCCGGACAGGGACGAGCAGTACTTC. The encoded protein is CASSSPPDRDEQYF.

This clonotype appeared many times. V gene TRBV5-1 combines with J gene TRBJ2-2; TRBD2 aligns across 10 bases. With 2 bases clipped from V and 7 bases from J, the junction kept 5 bases outside the gene matches. Germline values: CDR1 SGHRS, CDR2 YFSETQ. The CDR3 length is 15 residues. For the CDR3, the DNA is TGCGCCAGCAGCTTCGGACTAGCGGTTTACGGGGAGCTGTTTTTT. Its translation is CASSFGLAVYGELFF.